The entry below describes one T cell receptor (beta chain). The method was immunoSEQ multiplex PCR; TCRdb's version includes in-frame clones alone and lacks a portion of them. The repertoire holds some 2,500,000 clones, with 85% to 95% as singletons. The sample belongs to a study of shared clonotypes between healthy human individuals. V lost 2 bases, J lost 6 bases, and 15 bases stayed unmatched. Germline V lookup: CDR1 MNHNS, CDR2 SASEGT. The length of the CDR3 is 19 residues. V and J are TRBV6-1 and TRBJ1-5, with 11 nucleotides matching TRBD1. This sequence was found in a man younger than 35 in good health. Some clones in this sample may be carry-over from other donors' samples. The sequencing sample was made of naive CD4+ T cells from PBMCs. Subset: CD45RA+ positively selected. CDR3 bases: TGTGCCAGCAGTGAATCGAGGCGATTGGGGGACAGGGGGTTTCAGCCCCAGCATTTT. Amino acids: CASSESRRLGDRGFQPQHF.